The 3 T cell receptor beta chains below were found in one sample sequenced in a study of blood T cell dynamics during melanoma immunotherapy. Indicated time point: week 3, after first cycle of checkpoint inhibitor. Generated by immunoSEQ multiplex PCR, the TCRdb table keeps only in-frame clones and is missing some. The sample shows almost 15,000 clones, more than 85% of them seen only once. This sample comprised blood, obtained from a patient treated with checkpoint blockade. The receptors come from a human donor with melanoma.

This chain links TRBV6-5 with TRBJ2-1, with TRBD1 matching 12 bases. CDR1 is MNHEY, CDR2 SVGAGI, per germline. With 6 bases clipped from V and 7 bases from J, the junction kept 4 bases outside the gene matches. The CDR3 length is 14 residues. The chain's CDR3 is CASSRDRGLNEQFF. CDR3 nucleotides: TGTGCCAGCAGCCGGGACAGGGGGCTGAATGAGCAGTTCTTC.

This chain joins TRBV10-3 and TRBJ1-3; possibly TRBD1 for D (6 bases). The V end lost 0 bases, the J end lost 0 bases, and 18 bases lay between the germline ends. CDR3 size: 19 residues. Germline-derived CDR1 and CDR2 are ENHRY and SYGVKD. For the CDR3, the DNA is TGTGCCATCAGTGAGTCAGGATCCAACAGGGTTAGCTCTGGAAACACCATATATTTT. Translating gives CAISESGSNRVSSGNTIYF.

V and J are TRBV4-1 and TRBJ2-7; a weak D match, TRBD2 (6 bases). The CDR3 is 15 residues long. The ends were cut back, 0 bases at V and 7 bases at J, with 16 bases in the middle. CDR1 MGHRA and CDR2 YSYEKL come from the germline V gene. The CDR3 loop reads CASSQEFSAGGEQYF. The CDR3 DNA sequence: TGCGCCAGCAGCCAAGAGTTTAGCGCTGGAGGGGAGCAGTACTTC.